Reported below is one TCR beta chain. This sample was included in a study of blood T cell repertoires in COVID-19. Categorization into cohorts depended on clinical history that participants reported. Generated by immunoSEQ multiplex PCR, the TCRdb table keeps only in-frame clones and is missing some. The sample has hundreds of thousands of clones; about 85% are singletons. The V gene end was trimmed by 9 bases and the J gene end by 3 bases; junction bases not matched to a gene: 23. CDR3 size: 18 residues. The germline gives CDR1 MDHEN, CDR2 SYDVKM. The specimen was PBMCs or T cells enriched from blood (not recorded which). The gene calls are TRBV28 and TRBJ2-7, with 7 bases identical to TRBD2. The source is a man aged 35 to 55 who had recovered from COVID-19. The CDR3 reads CASSGSIREGLGVYEQYF. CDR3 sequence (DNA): TGTGCCAGTAGTGGTTCTATCAGGGAGGGCCTAGGGGTCTACGAGCAGTACTTC.